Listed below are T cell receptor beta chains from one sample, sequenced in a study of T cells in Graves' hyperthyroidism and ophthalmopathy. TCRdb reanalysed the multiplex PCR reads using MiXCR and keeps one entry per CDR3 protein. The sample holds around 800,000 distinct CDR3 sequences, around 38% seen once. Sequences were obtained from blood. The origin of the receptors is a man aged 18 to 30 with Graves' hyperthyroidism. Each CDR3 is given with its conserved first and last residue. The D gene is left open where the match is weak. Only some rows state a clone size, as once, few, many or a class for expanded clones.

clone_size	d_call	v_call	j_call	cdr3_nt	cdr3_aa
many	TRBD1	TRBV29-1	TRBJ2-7	TGCAGCGTTAATGAAAGACAGGGCTACGAGCAGTACTTC	CSVNERQGYEQYF
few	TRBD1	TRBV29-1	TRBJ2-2	TGCAGCGTCTGGACAGGGGAAAGCACCGGGGAGCTGTTTTTT	CSVWTGESTGELFF
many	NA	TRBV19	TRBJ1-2	TGTGCCAGCAGACAACGCCAAGCCCTATTCTATGGCTACACCTTC	CASRQRQALFYGYTF
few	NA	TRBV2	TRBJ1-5	TGTGCCAGCAGGGCAAACAATCAGCCCCAGCATTTT	CASRANNQPQHF
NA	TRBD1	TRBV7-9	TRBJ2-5	TGTGCCAGCAGCCAAGTCTTTCGGGACAGGGGGCGCGGGACCCAGTACTTC	CASSQVFRDRGRGTQYF
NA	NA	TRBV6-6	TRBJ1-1	TGTGCCAGCAGACGACCTCGACAGAGAAACACTGAAGCTTTCTTT	CASRRPRQRNTEAFF
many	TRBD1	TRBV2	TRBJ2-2	TGTGCCAGCAGCAGATGGGGACAGGGCACCGGGGAGCTGTTTTTT	CASSRWGQGTGELFF
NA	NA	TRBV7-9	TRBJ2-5	TGTGCCAGCAGCTTAGAGGCAGGAGGGCTCCAAGAGACCCAGTACTTC	CASSLEAGGLQETQYF
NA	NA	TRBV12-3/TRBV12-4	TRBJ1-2	TGTGCCAGCAGTGGGTCGTTCCATGGCTACACCTTC	CASSGSFHGYTF
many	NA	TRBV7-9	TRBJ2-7	TGTGCCAGCACCGGACGGGGCTACGAGCAGTACTTC	CASTGRGYEQYF
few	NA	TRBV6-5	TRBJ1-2	TGTGCCAGCAGTTTAAATACAGGGACCTATGGCTACACCTTC	CASSLNTGTYGYTF
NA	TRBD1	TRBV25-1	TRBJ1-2	TGTGCCAGCAGTGCCCCCGGGACAGGTAGCATGGTTGGCTACACCTTC	CASSAPGTGSMVGYTF
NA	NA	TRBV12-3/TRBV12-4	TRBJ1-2	TGTGCCAGCAGGTTGACAGAGTACCTTTTAAATGGCTACACCTTC	CASRLTEYLLNGYTF
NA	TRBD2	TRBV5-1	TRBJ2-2	TGCGCCAGCAGCTTGGCCTGGACTAGCGGGAATACCAGGGAGCTGTTTTTT	CASSLAWTSGNTRELFF
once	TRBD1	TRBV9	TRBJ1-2	TGTGCCAGCAGTGAAGACAGGGAAGATGGCTACACCTTC	CASSEDREDGYTF
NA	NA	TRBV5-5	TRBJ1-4	TGTGCCAGCAGCTTAGACCTACTCCAGGGAAAACTGTTTTTT	CASSLDLLQGKLFF
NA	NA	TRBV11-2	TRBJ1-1	TGTGCCAGCAGCTTAGACGGAGTCGCCGGCACTGAAGCTTTCTTT	CASSLDGVAGTEAFF
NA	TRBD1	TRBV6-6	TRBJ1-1	TGTGCCAGCAGTTACCGGACAGGGAGGACTGAAGCTTTCTTT	CASSYRTGRTEAFF
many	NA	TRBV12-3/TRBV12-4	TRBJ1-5	TGTGCCAGCAGAGAACAGGGTGATCAGCCCCAGCATTTT	CASREQGDQPQHF
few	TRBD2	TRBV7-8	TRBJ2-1	TGTGCCAGCAGCCAAGGAACTAGCGGGGGTCGTGGTGTCTTC	CASSQGTSGGRGVF
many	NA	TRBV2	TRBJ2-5	TGTGCCAGCAATCGCCTAGGATCCGAAGAGACCCAGTACTTC	CASNRLGSEETQYF
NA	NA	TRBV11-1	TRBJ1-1	TGTGCCAGCAGCTTAGTATCGGGAGGAGACACTGAAGCTTTCTTT	CASSLVSGGDTEAFF
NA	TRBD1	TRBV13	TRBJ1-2	TGTGCCAGCAGTCCGACAGGGGTAAACTATGGCTACACCTTC	CASSPTGVNYGYTF
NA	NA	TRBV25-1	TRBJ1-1	TGTGCCAGCAGTGACCGGACAGTCAACACTGAAGCTTTCTTT	CASSDRTVNTEAFF
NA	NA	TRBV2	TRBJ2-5	TGTGCCAGCACCGAGTCCCAGTACTTC	CASTESQYF
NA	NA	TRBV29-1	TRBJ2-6	TGCAGCGTACTAGACGGGGCCAACGTCCTGACTTTC	CSVLDGANVLTF
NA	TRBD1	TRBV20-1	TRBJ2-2	TGCAGTGCTAGAGGAGCAGCCCCAGGGGGCACCGGGGAGCTGTTTTTT	CSARGAAPGGTGELFF
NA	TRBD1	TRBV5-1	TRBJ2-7	TGCGCCAGCAGACGACGGGACAGGCCATACGAGCAGTACTTC	CASRRRDRPYEQYF
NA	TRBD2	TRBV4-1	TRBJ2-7	TGCGCCAGCAGCCGCGAGCGGGGAGCGGAGTACGAGCAGTACTTC	CASSRERGAEYEQYF
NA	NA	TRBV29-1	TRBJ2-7	TGCAGCATTGATCCCCCCGCCGAGCAGTACTTC	CSIDPPAEQYF
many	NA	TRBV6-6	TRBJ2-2	TGTGCCAGCAGTGTGTTGCCGTCACCCGGGGAGCTGTTTTTT	CASSVLPSPGELFF
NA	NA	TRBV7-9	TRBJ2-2	TGTGCCAGCACCCTTGTGGGGGAGCTGTTTTTT	CASTLVGELFF
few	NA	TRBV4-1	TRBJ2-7	TGCGCCAGCAGCCAGTCCTTCGAGGGCTACGAGCAGTACTTC	CASSQSFEGYEQYF
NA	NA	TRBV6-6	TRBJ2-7	TGTGCCAGCAGTTACCACCAACTCGAGCAGTACTTC	CASSYHQLEQYF
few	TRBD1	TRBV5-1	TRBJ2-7	TGCGCCAGCAGCTTTCCACGACAGGGGAACTCCTACGAGCAGTACTTC	CASSFPRQGNSYEQYF
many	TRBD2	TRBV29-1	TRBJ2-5	TGCAGCGTTGAAGATCCTAGCGGGAAGGCGACCCAGTACTTC	CSVEDPSGKATQYF